This T cell receptor beta chain was sequenced in a study of cytomegalovirus exposure and HLA in healthy donors. The PCR used 60 Vbeta and 13 Jbeta primers. This table comes from immunoSEQ multiplex PCR, and its TCRdb copy is limited to in-frame clones, with some not included. The sample contains some 160,000 clones, around 83% of which appear only once. The CDR3 is 14 residues long. Germline V gene data show CDR1 as SGHAT and CDR2 as FQNNGV. Trimming cost V 4 bases and J 1 base; bases outside gene matches: 0. This clone was counted only a few times. Sequences were obtained from PBMCs. V gene TRBV11-2 combines with J gene TRBJ2-3; 9 bases map to TRBD2. The source of this sequence is a man in his fifties in good health and CMV-seropositive. CDR3 sequence: CASSWTSGTDTQYF. In nucleotides, the CDR3 is TGTGCCAGCAGCTGGACTAGCGGCACAGATACGCAGTATTTT.